The sequence of this T cell receptor beta chain was determined in a study of blood T cell repertoires in COVID-19. V lost 6 bases and J lost 4; bases outside the gene matches: 5. The germline gives CDR1 MNHEY, CDR2 SMNVEV (reference sequence). This CDR3 region has 13 residues. This clone has just a few counts. Followed longitudinally, the Seattle patients had been enrolled during active infection. The data were produced by immunoSEQ multiplex PCR, yet TCRdb's version contains in-frame clones alone and is incomplete. This sample carries 100,000 to 150,000 clones, about 81% of them seen once, and the ten largest clones take roughly 17%.

This sequence joins TRBV27 and TRBJ1-1, with TRBD1 identical over 7 bases. The sample comprised peripheral blood. The origin of this receptor is a man younger than 45 with COVID-19, enrolled during active disease. The CDR3 protein is CASRPTGATEAFF. The CDR3 DNA is TGTGCCAGCAGACCAACAGGGGCCACTGAAGCTTTCTTT.